One and the same sample provided the 27 T cell receptor beta chains below, sequenced in a study of blood T cell repertoires in COVID-19. Repertoires were generated with immunoSEQ multiplex PCR, while TCRdb's copy carries only in-frame clones and drops some. The sample holds more than 150,000 clones, 80% to 90% seen once. Sequences were obtained from peripheral blood. The receptor set was obtained from an older woman with COVID-19, enrolled during active disease.

This clone has a single count. The chain carries TRBV29-1 and TRBJ1-1; 11 bases match TRBD1. CDR1 and CDR2 (germline): SQVTM, ANQGSEA. The CDR3 totals 16 residues. V dropped 4 bases and J dropped 0; count of bases not matched to a gene: 7. The CDR3 protein is CSVAGDRGAMNTEAFF. The CDR3 nucleotides are TGCAGCGTTGCGGGGGACAGGGGGGCGATGAACACTGAAGCTTTCTTT.

The V and J genes are TRBV5-1 and TRBJ1-1; D gene ambiguous. The germline V gene has CDR1 SGHRS and CDR2 YFSETQ. V was pared by 1 base and J by 4 bases, with 14 bases between. The CDR3 is made up of 15 amino acids. The CDR3 here is CASSLMADFITEAFF. The CDR3 coding sequence is TGCGCCAGCAGCTTGATGGCTGACTTTATCACTGAAGCTTTCTTT.

The chain couples TRBV10-3 to TRBJ1-5, with 7 nucleotides matching TRBD1. The length of the CDR3 is 13 residues. Trimming took 9 bases from V and 11 from J; bases not matched to a gene: 13. From germline, CDR1 is ENHRY and CDR2 SYGVKD. The CDR3 loop is CAISGQEDGAQHF. CDR3 in DNA: TGTGCCATTTCTGGACAGGAGGATGGGGCCCAGCATTTT.

The rearrangement uses TRBV5-6 and TRBJ1-1; D might be TRBD1 (6 bases). This CDR3 is 13 amino acids long. Germline values: CDR1 SGHDT, CDR2 YYEEEE. The V end lost 1 base, the J end lost 10 bases, and 14 bases lay between the germline ends. The CDR3 protein is CASSLTGSTLAFF. The CDR3 DNA follows: TGTGCCAGCAGCTTGACAGGGTCGACTCTAGCTTTCTTT.

The V gene is TRBV6-2 or TRBV6-3, the J gene TRBJ1-4, with D maybe TRBD1 (5 bases). The germline V gene has CDR1 MNHEY and CDR2 SVGEGT. The CDR3 has 14 amino acids. Trimming removed 5 bases at V and 7 bases at J, with 14 bases between. CDR3 sequence reads: CASSPLTQGEKLFF. CDR3 DNA: TGTGCCAGCAGTCCACTTACTCAGGGTGAAAAACTGTTTTTT.

The chain is built from TRBV4-1 and TRBJ1-1; D may be TRBD1 (5 bases). V lost 3 bases to trimming and J lost 2 bases, with 10 bases between them. There are 14 residues in the CDR3. Germline CDR1 and CDR2: MGHRA and YSYEKL. CDR3 nucleotides: TGCGCCAGCAGCCAGGGGGACTTTAACACTGAAGCTTTCTTT. It is translated as CASSQGDFNTEAFF.

The chain links TRBV13 to TRBJ2-1, with TRBD2 matching over 7 bases. This CDR3 contains 20 residues. V was clipped by 2 bases and J by 1 base; unmatched bases: 17. Germline V gene lookup returns CDR1 PRHDT and CDR2 FYEKMQ (reference sequence). The CDR3 DNA reads as TGTGCCAGCAGCTTACCTATCTGGCTAGCGGACCACTTATCCTACAATGAGCAGTTCTTC. Residues: CASSLPIWLADHLSYNEQFF.

This chain joins TRBV27 and TRBJ2-1; possible D gene TRBD2, 6 bases. Germline V gives CDR1 MNHEY, CDR2 SMNVEV (reference sequence). The germline V and J ends were trimmed by 7 bases and 6 bases, with 19 bases remaining between them. The CDR3 is 15 residues long. CDR3 residues: CASKIGGLSSNEQFF. The CDR3 region has the DNA TGTGCCAGCAAAATTGGTGGACTATCTTCCAATGAGCAGTTCTTC.

V and J are TRBV18 and TRBJ2-1, with TRBD2 matching over 12 bases. V trimming: 1 base; J trimming: 9 bases; junction bases outside the gene matches: 4. Germline loops: CDR1 KGHSH, CDR2 LQKENI. The CDR3 consists of 15 residues. The DNA for the CDR3 is TGTGCCAGCTCACCACTACTAGCGGGAGGAGTTGAGCAGTTCTTC. Its translation: CASSPLLAGGVEQFF.

The gene calls are TRBV29-1 and TRBJ2-3; D gene ambiguous. CDR3 size: 12 residues. Germline V gives CDR1 SQVTM, CDR2 ANQGSEA. V gave up 5 bases and J gave up 3 bases, with 9 bases separating them. CDR3 DNA sequence: TGCAGCGTTTGTATGAGAACAGATACGCAGTATTTT. It codes for CSVCMRTDTQYF.

CDR3 residues: CASSSGLARNEQFF. For the CDR3, the DNA is TGCGCCAGCAGCTCGGGACTAGCGAGGAATGAGCAGTTCTTC. The V gene is TRBV5-1, the J gene TRBJ2-1; 10 positions agree with TRBD2. Per germline, CDR1 SGHRS and CDR2 YFSETQ. Trimming cost V 3 bases and J 7 bases; bases outside gene matches: 4. This CDR3 region has 14 residues.

The chain couples TRBV6-1 to TRBJ2-2; D perhaps matches TRBD1 (5 bases). The length of the CDR3 is 16 residues. V shed 4 bases and J shed 0 bases, with 12 bases lying between them. CDR1 is MNHNS and CDR2 is SASEGT in the germline V gene. Written as DNA, the CDR3 is TGTGCCAGCAGTGCCACTTGGGGCGCGAACACCGGGGAGCTGTTTTTT. Amino acid sequence: CASSATWGANTGELFF.

A few counts support this clone. The J gene is TRBJ2-7, the V gene TRBV30; 9 bases are a match to TRBD1. Trimming cost V 3 bases and J 5 bases; bases outside gene matches: 2. The CDR3 is 12 amino acids. In germline, CDR1 is GTSNPN, CDR2 SVGIG (reference sequence). The CDR3 here is CAWRTGGNEQYF. The CDR3 DNA follows: TGTGCCTGGAGGACAGGGGGTAACGAGCAGTACTTC.

This clone was seen a single time. The chain is built from TRBV3-1 (or the pseudogene TRBV3-2) and TRBJ1-2; D not certain. Trimming cost V 4 bases and J 3 bases, with 6 bases left between them. Germline V gene sequence: CDR1 LGHDT, CDR2 YNNKEL (reference sequence). The CDR3 length is 12 residues. The CDR3 region has the DNA TGTGCCAGCAGCCTGAGGGACTATGGCTACACCTTC. Translation gives CASSLRDYGYTF.

The chain employs TRBV10-3 and TRBJ2-1; maybe TRBD2 (6 bases). The length of the CDR3 is 15 residues. With 2 bases removed from V and 5 bases from J, the gap between germline ends came to 13 bases. Germline V CDR1 and CDR2: ENHRY, SYGVKD. The CDR3 reads CAISEGAGSNNEQFF. CDR3 coding DNA: TGTGCCATCAGTGAGGGGGCGGGGAGCAACAATGAGCAGTTCTTC.

This clone was counted once. The CDR3 coding sequence is TGTGCCAGCAGCCGAGGAATCGCAGATACGCAGTATTTT. Its translation is CASSRGIADTQYF. The chain uses TRBV7-2 and TRBJ2-3, with D unclear. The CDR3 extends over 13 amino acids. V was shortened by 5 bases and J by 4 bases, with 10 bases between the two germline ends. Per germline, CDR1 SGHTA and CDR2 FQGNSA.

The CDR3 spells CASSRVADVRYEQYF. The CDR3 DNA reads as TGTGCCAGCAGCCGAGTGGCAGATGTGAGGTACGAGCAGTACTTC. The rearrangement links TRBV11-3 to TRBJ2-7; the D is unclear. Germline loops: CDR1 SGHNT, CDR2 YENEEA. The V end lost 5 bases, the J end lost 4 bases, and 18 bases lay between the germline ends. The CDR3 has 15 residues.

The J gene is TRBJ1-4, the V gene TRBV29-1; D unresolved. Trimming cost V 6 bases and J 7 bases, with 27 bases left between them. The germline gives CDR1 SQVTM, CDR2 ANQGSEA. This CDR3 is 17 amino acids long. The CDR3 is CSVLMSAPGKDSEKLFF. The CDR3 nucleotides are TGCAGCGTACTTATGAGTGCCCCGGGAAAGGATTCTGAAAAACTGTTTTTT. Based on the CDR3 plus reference TRBV29-1 and TRBJ1-4, the full variable domain is SAVISQKPSRDICQRGTSLTIQCQVDSQVTMMFWYRQQPGQSLTLIATANQGSEATYESGFVIDKFPISRPNLTFSTLTVSNMSPEDSSIYLCSVLMSAPGKDSEKLFFGSGTQLSVL.

The chain links TRBV28 to TRBJ1-1; D is possibly TRBD1 (6 bases). CDR3 length equals 14 residues. In germline, CDR1 is MDHEN, CDR2 SYDVKM. V gave up 5 bases and J gave up 5 bases, with 15 bases separating them. DNA for the CDR3: TGTGCCAGCAGTGGGTTTACAGGGAAAACTGAAGCTTTCTTT. It yields the protein CASSGFTGKTEAFF. The whole variable domain, remainder taken from reference TRBV28 and TRBJ1-1, is DVKVTQSSRYLVKRTGEKVFLECVQDMDHENMFWYRQDPGLGLRLIYFSYDVKMKEKGDIPEGYSVSREKKERFSLILESASTNQTSMYLCASSGFTGKTEAFFGQGTRLTVV.

This chain connects TRBV5-1 to TRBJ2-2, with TRBD1 as a possible D gene (5 bases). Trimming took 0 bases from V and 7 from J, leaving 10 bases between them. The germline gives CDR1 SGHRS, CDR2 YFSETQ. This CDR3 has 14 amino acids. The DNA of the CDR3 is TGCGCCAGCAGCTTGGGCCAGGGTGGCGGGGAGCTGTTTTTT. Amino acids: CASSLGQGGGELFF.

The chain is built from TRBV5-4 and TRBJ1-1, with D uncertain. This CDR3 has 11 amino acids. The V gene's germline CDR1 is SGHNT and CDR2 YYREEE (reference sequence). With 2 bases removed from V and 5 bases from J, the gap between germline ends came to 4 bases. CDR3 nucleotides: TGTGCCAGCAGCTTCTTTACTGAAGCTTTCTTT. Its protein is CASSFFTEAFF.

This chain joins TRBV3-1 (or the pseudogene TRBV3-2) and TRBJ2-1, with D possibly TRBD1 on 5 matching bases. The CDR3 runs 16 residues. V gave up 1 base and J gave up 7 bases, with 17 bases separating them. CDR1 and CDR2 (germline): LGHDT, YNNKEL (reference sequence). CDR3 DNA sequence: TGTGCCAGCAGCCAAGCAGGGTACCCCGTAGAGAATGAGCAGTTCTTC. Amino acids: CASSQAGYPVENEQFF.

The V and J genes are TRBV19 and TRBJ2-7, with D maybe TRBD2 (5 bases). V lost 11 bases and J lost 7, with 12 bases in between. CDR1 LNHDA and CDR2 SQIVND come from the germline V gene (reference sequence). This CDR3 spans 10 amino acids. DNA for the CDR3: TGTGCCCTCCATCCGGGGGAGCAGTACTTC. It encodes CALHPGEQYF.

This clone occurred once. This chain uses TRBV13 with TRBJ2-7, with TRBD1 matching over 7 bases. Germline V gene sequence: CDR1 PRHDT, CDR2 FYEKMQ (reference sequence). There are 14 residues in the CDR3. Unmatched junction bases numbered 9, after V lost 5 bases and J lost 5 bases. Here the CDR3 reads CASSRGNRGHEQYF. The CDR3 region has the DNA TGTGCCAGCAGCCGCGGAAACAGGGGCCACGAGCAGTACTTC.

This chain connects TRBV7-8 to TRBJ1-4; D is uncertain. The germline V gene encodes CDR1 SGHVS and CDR2 FQNEAQ. This CDR3 contains 13 residues. V was cut by 5 bases and J by 8 bases, with 12 bases left in between. The CDR3 coding sequence is TGTGCCAGCAGCGGCGGGGATGGAGAAAAACTGTTTTTT. Translation: CASSGGDGEKLFF.

The chain couples TRBV21-1 to TRBJ2-7; the table's D call TRBD1 went unverified against the DNA. TRBV21-1 is marked as a pseudogene. The CDR3 length is 16 residues. CDR3 in amino acids: CASSKIAQGANYEQYF. Here the CDR3 DNA reads TGTGCCAGCAGCAAAATCGCTCAGGGGGCAAATTACGAGCAGTACTTC.

The CDR3 is CASSLGSGGTRPSRTQYF. In DNA, the CDR3 is TGCGCCAGCAGCTTGGGGTCAGGGGGGACCCGCCCTTCTCGTACCCAGTACTTC. The rearrangement links TRBV5-1 to TRBJ2-5; maybe TRBD1 (7 bases). V gave up 0 bases and J gave up 8 bases, with 26 bases separating them. The germline V gene has CDR1 SGHRS and CDR2 YFSETQ. The CDR3 contains 18 residues.